The rows below give T cell receptor beta chains drawn from one sample of a study of blood T cell repertoires in COVID-19. The table came from immunoSEQ multiplex PCR; TCRdb's copy has only in-frame clones and leaves some out. The sample lists around 250,000 clones; 91% were seen once. Sequenced: PBMCs or T cells enriched from blood (not recorded which). These receptors originate from a human donor in a cohort exposed to, infected with or recovered from COVID-19 (not recorded which). The donor label of this sample is uncertain. CDR3s include the opening cysteine and the closing phenylalanine or tryptophan. Each record gives: clone size, J gene, D gene, V gene, CDR3 protein, CDR3 DNA. The D gene is left open where the match is weak. Only some rows state a clone size, as once, few, many or a class for expanded clones.

. | TRBJ2-2 | . | TRBV2 | CASRGTGWNTGELFF | TGTGCCAGCAGGGGAACAGGGTGGAACACCGGGGAGCTGTTTTTT
. | TRBJ1-2 | . | TRBV9 | CASRSSPLDTYYGYTF | TGTGCCAGCAGGTCTTCCCCCCTTGACACCTACTATGGCTACACCTTC
once | TRBJ1-6 | . | TRBV6-1 | CASSEAQFDNSPLHF | TGTGCCAGCAGTGAAGCGCAGTTCGATAATTCACCCCTCCACTTT
once | TRBJ1-1 | TRBD1 | TRBV2 | CASRRQGAEAFF | TGTGCCAGCAGACGACAGGGGGCTGAAGCTTTCTTT
few | TRBJ1-2 | . | TRBV2 | CASRGGDSYYGYTF | TGTGCCAGCAGGGGGGGGGACTCCTACTATGGCTACACCTTC
. | TRBJ1-2 | . | TRBV11-3 | CASSLAGNYGYTF | TGTGCCAGCAGCTTAGCTGGCAACTATGGCTACACCTTC
. | TRBJ2-7 | TRBD1 | TRBV19 | CASGTGSSYEQYF | TGTGCCAGTGGGACAGGGAGTTCCTACGAGCAGTACTTC
. | TRBJ2-5 | . | TRBV7-2 | CASSLGNRGLETQYF | TGTGCCAGCAGCTTAGGAAATAGGGGTCTAGAGACCCAGTACTTC
. | TRBJ2-2 | TRBD2 | TRBV7-9 | CASSVDVLGLAALPGELFF | TGTGCCAGCAGTGTAGACGTTTTGGGACTAGCGGCGTTACCCGGGGAGCTGTTTTTT
. | TRBJ2-5 | . | TRBV11-1 | CASSPPFEKEGETQYF | TGTGCCAGCAGCCCACCCTTCGAGAAGGAGGGGGAGACCCAGTACTTC
. | TRBJ2-7 | . | TRBV4-3 | CASSQELPGLKYEQYF | TGCGCCAGCAGCCAAGAGCTGCCAGGGCTGAAATACGAGCAGTACTTC
many | TRBJ1-6 | . | TRBV3-1/TRBV3-2 | CASSQGRRGGLADNSPLHF | TGTGCCAGCAGCCAAGGACGGCGGGGGGGGCTTGCAGATAATTCACCCCTCCACTTT
. | TRBJ1-5 | TRBD1 | TRBV28 | CASSFAGGGGQPQHF | TGTGCCAGCAGCTTCGCAGGGGGCGGTGGTCAGCCCCAGCATTTT
. | TRBJ1-5 | . | TRBV5-6 | CASSLGAGRQGDNQPQHF | TGTGCCAGCAGCTTGGGTGCGGGGAGGCAGGGCGATAATCAGCCCCAGCATTTT
. | TRBJ2-7 | TRBD1 | TRBV19 | CASSIGTGGHYEQYF | TGTGCCAGTAGTATCGGGACAGGGGGGCACTACGAGCAGTACTTC
. | TRBJ1-4 | . | TRBV6-5 | CASSRGALFNEKLFF | TGTGCCAGCAGTCGAGGCGCGCTCTTTAATGAAAAACTGTTTTTT
. | TRBJ1-1 | . | TRBV25-1 | CASRADTVNTEAFF | TGTGCCAGCAGAGCTGACACCGTGAACACTGAAGCTTTCTTT
. | TRBJ1-5 | . | TRBV27 | CASSSVGDSPQHF | TGTGCCAGCAGTAGCGTCGGAGACAGCCCCCAGCATTTT
. | TRBJ1-3 | TRBD1 | TRBV24-1 | CATSGTGLSGNTIYF | TGTGCCACCAGTGGGACAGGGCTCTCTGGAAACACCATATATTTT
once | TRBJ2-7 | TRBD1 | TRBV11-2 | CASSSFTGVAYEQYF | TGTGCCAGCAGCTCCTTTACAGGGGTGGCCTACGAGCAGTACTTC
. | TRBJ1-4 | TRBD1 | TRBV5-1 | CASSLDGQGDEKLFF | TGCGCCAGCAGCTTGGATGGACAGGGTGACGAAAAACTGTTTTTT
once | TRBJ1-3 | TRBD1 | TRBV4-3 | CASSQAGTGFSGNTIYF | TGCGCCAGCAGCCAAGCCGGGACAGGTTTTTCTGGAAACACCATATATTTT
. | TRBJ2-7 | . | TRBV27 | CASSPGAGAYEQYF | TGTGCCAGCAGCCCGGGTGCGGGGGCGTACGAGCAGTACTTC
. | TRBJ2-7 | . | TRBV5-1 | CASTTGQGGIYEQYF | TGCGCCAGCACCACCGGCCAGGGAGGAATTTACGAGCAGTACTTC
. | TRBJ1-1 | . | TRBV5-4 | CASRTQPQSSTEAFF | TGTGCCAGCAGGACACAACCTCAGAGTTCGACTGAAGCTTTCTTT